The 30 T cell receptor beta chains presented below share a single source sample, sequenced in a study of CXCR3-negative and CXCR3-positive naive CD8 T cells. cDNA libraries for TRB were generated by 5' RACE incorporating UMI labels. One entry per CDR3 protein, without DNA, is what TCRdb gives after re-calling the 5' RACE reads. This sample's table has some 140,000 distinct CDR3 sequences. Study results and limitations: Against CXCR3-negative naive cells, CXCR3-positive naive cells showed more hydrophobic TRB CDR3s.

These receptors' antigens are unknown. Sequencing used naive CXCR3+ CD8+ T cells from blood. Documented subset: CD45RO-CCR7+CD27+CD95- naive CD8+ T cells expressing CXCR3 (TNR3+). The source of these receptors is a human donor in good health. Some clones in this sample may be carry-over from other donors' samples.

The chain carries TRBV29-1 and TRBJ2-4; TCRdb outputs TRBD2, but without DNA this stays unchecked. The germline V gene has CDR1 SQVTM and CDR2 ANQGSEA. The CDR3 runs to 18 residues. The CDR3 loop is CSVVGLDSVILAKNIQYF.

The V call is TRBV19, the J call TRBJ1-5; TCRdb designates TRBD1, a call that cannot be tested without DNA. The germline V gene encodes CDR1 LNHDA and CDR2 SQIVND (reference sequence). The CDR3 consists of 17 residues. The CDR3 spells CAGSDRGGAQDNQPQHF.

CDR3 sequence: CASSSVVQGYQPQHF. V and J are TRBV28 and TRBJ1-5; TCRdb proposes TRBD1, but this gene call is untestable without DNA. This CDR3 has 15 residues. CDR1 is MDHEN, CDR2 SYDVKM, per germline.

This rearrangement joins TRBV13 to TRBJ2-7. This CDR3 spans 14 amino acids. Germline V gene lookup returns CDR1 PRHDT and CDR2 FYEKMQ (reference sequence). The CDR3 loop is CASSFGPIRYEQYF.

The CDR3 spells CATAGLSYEQYF. The rearrangement uses TRBV28 and TRBJ2-7; TCRdb picks TRBD1, but there is no DNA to check that call. The CDR3 is 12 amino acids. Germline CDR1 is MDHEN and CDR2 is SYDVKM.

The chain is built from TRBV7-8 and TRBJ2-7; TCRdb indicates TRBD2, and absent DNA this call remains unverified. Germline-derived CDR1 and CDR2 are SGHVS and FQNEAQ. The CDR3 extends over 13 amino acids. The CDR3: CASRGPLGDEQYF. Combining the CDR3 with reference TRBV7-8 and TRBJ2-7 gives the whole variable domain GAGVSQSPRYKVAKRGQDVALRCDPISGHVSLFWYQQALGQGPEFLTYFQNEAQLDKSGLPSDRFFAERPEGSVSTLKIQRTQQEDSAVYLCASRGPLGDEQYFGPGTRLTVT.

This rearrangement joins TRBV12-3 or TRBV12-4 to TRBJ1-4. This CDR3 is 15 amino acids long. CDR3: CASSAPVGSVEKLFF.

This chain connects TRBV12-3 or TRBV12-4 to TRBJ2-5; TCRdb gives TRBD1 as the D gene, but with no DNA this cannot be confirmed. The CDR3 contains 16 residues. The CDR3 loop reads CASSLTRTGLEETQYF.

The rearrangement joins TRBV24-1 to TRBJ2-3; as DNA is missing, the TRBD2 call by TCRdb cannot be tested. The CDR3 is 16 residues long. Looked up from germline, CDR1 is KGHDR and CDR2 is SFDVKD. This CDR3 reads CATSEVVAEGVDTQYF.

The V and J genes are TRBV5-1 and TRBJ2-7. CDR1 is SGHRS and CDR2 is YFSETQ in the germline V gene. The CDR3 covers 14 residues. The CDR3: CASSFVQSSYEQYF.

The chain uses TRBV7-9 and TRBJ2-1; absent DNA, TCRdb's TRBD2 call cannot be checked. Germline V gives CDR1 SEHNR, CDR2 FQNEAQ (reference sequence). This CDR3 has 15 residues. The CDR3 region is CASSPSGSSYNEQFF.

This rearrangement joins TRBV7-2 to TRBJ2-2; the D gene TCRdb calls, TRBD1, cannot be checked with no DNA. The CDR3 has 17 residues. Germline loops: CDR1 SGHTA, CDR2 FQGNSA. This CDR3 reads CASSLNLGQTYTGELFF. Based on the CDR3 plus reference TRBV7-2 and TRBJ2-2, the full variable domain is GAGVSQSPSNKVTEKGKDVELRCDPISGHTALYWYRQSLGQGLEFLIYFQGNSAPDKSGLPSDRFSAERTGGSVSTLTIQRTQQEDSAVYLCASSLNLGQTYTGELFFGEGSRLTVL.

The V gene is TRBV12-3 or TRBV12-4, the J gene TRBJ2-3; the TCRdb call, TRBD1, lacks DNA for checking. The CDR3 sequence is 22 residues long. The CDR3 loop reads CASSPPSVRRSPSGVSTDTQYF.

The CDR3 sequence is CASSLTFTLTYNEQFF. The J gene is TRBJ2-1, the V gene TRBV7-3. Germline-derived CDR1 and CDR2 are SGHTA and FQGTGA. The CDR3 is made up of 16 amino acids.

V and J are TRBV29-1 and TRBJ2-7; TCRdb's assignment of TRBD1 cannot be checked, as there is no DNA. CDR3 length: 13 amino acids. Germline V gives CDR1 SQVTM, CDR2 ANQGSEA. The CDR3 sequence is CSVPGTSIYEQYF.

The chain's CDR3 is CASSESWEQFF. The chain uses TRBV6-1 and TRBJ2-1. The CDR3 runs to 11 residues. Germline CDR1 MNHNS, CDR2 SASEGT.

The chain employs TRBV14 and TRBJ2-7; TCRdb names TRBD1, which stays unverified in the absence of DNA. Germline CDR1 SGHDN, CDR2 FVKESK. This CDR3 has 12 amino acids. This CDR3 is CASSPQGYEQYF.

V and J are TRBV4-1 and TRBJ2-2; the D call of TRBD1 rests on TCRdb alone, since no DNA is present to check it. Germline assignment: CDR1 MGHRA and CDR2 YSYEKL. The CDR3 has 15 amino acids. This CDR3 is CASSQVTRGTGELFF.

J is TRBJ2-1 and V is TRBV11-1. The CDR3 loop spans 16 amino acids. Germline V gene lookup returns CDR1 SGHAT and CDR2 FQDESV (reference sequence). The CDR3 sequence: CASSLAAFDAYNEQFF.

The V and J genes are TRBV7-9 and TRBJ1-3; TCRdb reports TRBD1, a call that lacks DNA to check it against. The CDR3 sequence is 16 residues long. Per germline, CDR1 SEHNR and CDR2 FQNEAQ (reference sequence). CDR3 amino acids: CASSLGTATSGNTIYF. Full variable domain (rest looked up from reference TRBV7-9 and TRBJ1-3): DTGVSQNPRHKITKRGQNVTFRCDPISEHNRLYWYRQTLGQGPEFLTYFQNEAQLEKSRLLSDRFSAERPKGSFSTLEIQRTEQGDSAMYLCASSLGTATSGNTIYFGEGSWLTVV.

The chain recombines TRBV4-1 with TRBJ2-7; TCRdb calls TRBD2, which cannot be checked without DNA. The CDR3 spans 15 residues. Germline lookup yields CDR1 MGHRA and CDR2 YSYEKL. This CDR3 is CASSQGLAGTFEQYF.

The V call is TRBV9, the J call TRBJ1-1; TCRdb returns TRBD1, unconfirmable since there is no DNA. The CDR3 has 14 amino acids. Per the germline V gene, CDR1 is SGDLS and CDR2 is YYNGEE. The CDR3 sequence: CASSALGADTEAFF.

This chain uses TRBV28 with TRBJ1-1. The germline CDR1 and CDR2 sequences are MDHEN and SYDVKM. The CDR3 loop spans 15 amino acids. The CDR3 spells CASSTFEVVRTEAFF.

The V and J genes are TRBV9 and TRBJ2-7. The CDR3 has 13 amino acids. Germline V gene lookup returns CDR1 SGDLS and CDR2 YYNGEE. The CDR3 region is CASSVDTGYEQYF. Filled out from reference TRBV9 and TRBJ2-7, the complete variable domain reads DSGVTQTPKHLITATGQRVTLRCSPRSGDLSVYWYQQSLDQGLQFLIQYYNGEERAKGNILERFSAQQFPDLHSELNLSSLELGDSALYFCASSVDTGYEQYFGPGTRLTVT.

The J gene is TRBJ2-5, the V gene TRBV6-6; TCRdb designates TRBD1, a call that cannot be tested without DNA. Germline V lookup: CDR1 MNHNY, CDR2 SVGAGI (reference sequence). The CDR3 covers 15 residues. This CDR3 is CASSPMTQATETQYF.

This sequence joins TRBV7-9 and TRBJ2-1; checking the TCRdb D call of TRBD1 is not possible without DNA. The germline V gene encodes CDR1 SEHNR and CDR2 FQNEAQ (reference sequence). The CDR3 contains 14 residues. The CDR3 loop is CASSSDQGFNEQFF.

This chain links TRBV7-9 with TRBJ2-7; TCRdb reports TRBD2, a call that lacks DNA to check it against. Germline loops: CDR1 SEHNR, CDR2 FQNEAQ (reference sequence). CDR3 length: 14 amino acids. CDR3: CASSTGLAVYEQYF.

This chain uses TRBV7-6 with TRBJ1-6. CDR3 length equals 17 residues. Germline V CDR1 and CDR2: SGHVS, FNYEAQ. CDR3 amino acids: CASSGTTGISYNSPLHF.

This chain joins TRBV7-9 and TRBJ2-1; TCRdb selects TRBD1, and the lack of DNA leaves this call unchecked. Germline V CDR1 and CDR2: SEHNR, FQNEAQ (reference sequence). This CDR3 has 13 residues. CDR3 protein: CASSLGGRDEQFF.

The CDR3 loop is CASSPEWRESEAFF. The V call is TRBV4-1, the J call TRBJ1-1. CDR1 and CDR2 from the germline V gene are MGHRA and YSYEKL. The CDR3 has 14 residues.